This T cell receptor (beta chain) stems from a study of blood T cell repertoires in COVID-19. Overall study: The samples span acute and convalescent COVID-19 from the United States, Italy and Spain.

Per the original methods: From reference gene primer amplification, estimates of nucleated cell counts were derived. The protocol was immunoSEQ multiplex PCR, while the TCRdb copy is restricted to in-frame clones and leaves out a portion. The V and J calls and clone size come from that table; D and trimming were worked out from the DNA. The table includes some 43,000 clones, around 79% detected once. With 7 bases removed from V and 11 bases from J, the gap between germline ends came to 14 bases. CDR1 and CDR2 from the germline V gene are MGHDK and SYGVNS. This CDR3 spans 11 amino acids. The sequencing sample was made of peripheral blood. The TCR sequence derives from a woman between 55 and 75 years old with acute or convalescent COVID-19. The rearrangement uses TRBV25-1 and TRBJ1-1; no clear D gene. CDR3 sequence reads: CASIFESQAFF. The CDR3 DNA reads as TGTGCCAGCATTTTCGAATCACAGGCTTTCTTT.